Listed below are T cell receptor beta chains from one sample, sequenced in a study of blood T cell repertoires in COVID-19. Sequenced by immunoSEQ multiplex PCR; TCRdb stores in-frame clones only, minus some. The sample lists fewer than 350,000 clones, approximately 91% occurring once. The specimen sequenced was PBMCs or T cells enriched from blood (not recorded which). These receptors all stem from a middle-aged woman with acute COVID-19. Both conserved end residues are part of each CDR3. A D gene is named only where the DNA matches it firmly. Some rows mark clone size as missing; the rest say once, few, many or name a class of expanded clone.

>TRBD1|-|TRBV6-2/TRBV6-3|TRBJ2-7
TGTGCCAGCAGTTCCGGGACAGCGACCTACGAGCAGTACTTC
CASSSGTATYEQYF
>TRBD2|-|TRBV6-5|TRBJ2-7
TGTGCCAGCAGTTACTCCCTAGCGGGAGGGGGCTACGAGCAGTACTTC
CASSYSLAGGGYEQYF
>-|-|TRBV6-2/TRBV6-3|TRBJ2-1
TGTGCCAGCAGTTCGGACTTTTACTCCTACAATGAGCAGTTCTTC
CASSSDFYSYNEQFF
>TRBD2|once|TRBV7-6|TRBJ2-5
TGTGCCAGCAGCCCAGGACTAGCGGGAGGTGTGGAGACCCAGTACTTC
CASSPGLAGGVETQYF
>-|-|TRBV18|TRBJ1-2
TGTGCCAGCTCACCATTAGTTCAACAGAGGGTTGGCTACACCTTC
CASSPLVQQRVGYTF
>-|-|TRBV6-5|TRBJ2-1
TGTGCCAGCAGGAGCAGGGTGGGCAATGAGCAGTTCTTC
CASRSRVGNEQFF
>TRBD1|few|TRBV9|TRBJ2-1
TGTGCCAGCAGCCCCCTGGACAGGGGCGGGTCGAATGAGCAGTTCTTC
CASSPLDRGGSNEQFF
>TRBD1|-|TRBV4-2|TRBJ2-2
TGTGCCAGCAGAGGGACAGCGAACACCGGGGAGCTGTTTTTT
CASRGTANTGELFF
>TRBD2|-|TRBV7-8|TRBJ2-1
TGTGCCAGCAGCTTAGCGACTAGCAGTGAGCAGTTCTTC
CASSLATSSEQFF
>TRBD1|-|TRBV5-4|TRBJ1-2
TGTGCCAGCAGCCTCTCCGGGACAGGGGAGGGCTACACCTTC
CASSLSGTGEGYTF
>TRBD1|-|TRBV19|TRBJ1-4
TGTGCCAGTAGTGAGGGACAGCTTAATGAAAAACTGTTTTTT
CASSEGQLNEKLFF
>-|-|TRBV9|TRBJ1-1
TGTGCCAGCAGCGTACAGGACCATCGGGGCACTGAAGCTTTCTTT
CASSVQDHRGTEAFF
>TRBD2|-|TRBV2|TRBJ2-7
TGTGCCAGCAGGCTGACTAGCGGGGGAACCTCCCGCTACGAGCAGTACTTC
CASRLTSGGTSRYEQYF
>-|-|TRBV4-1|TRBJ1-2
TGCGCCAGCAGCCAAGAACGCGGCAACTATGGCTACACCTTC
CASSQERGNYGYTF
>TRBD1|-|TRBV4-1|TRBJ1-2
TGCGCCAGCAGCCACTCCTACCCCGGGACAGGACAGCGAGGCTACACCTTC
CASSHSYPGTGQRGYTF
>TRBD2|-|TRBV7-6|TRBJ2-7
TGTGCCAGCAGCTTATCAGCGGGAGCGGTCAACGAGCAGTACTTC
CASSLSAGAVNEQYF
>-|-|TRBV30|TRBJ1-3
TGTGCCTGGAGTGTACGACCCGGGGACACCATATATTTT
CAWSVRPGDTIYF
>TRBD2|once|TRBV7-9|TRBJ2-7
TGTGCCAGCAGCCTTGGGACTAGCGGGAGCTACGAGCAGTACTTC
CASSLGTSGSYEQYF
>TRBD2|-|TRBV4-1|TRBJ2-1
TGCGCCAGCAGCCAAGATAGGGGCGGGAGTTTGTACAATGAGCAGTTCTTC
CASSQDRGGSLYNEQFF
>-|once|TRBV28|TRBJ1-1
TGTGCCAGCCTATTTCTTTCTGAAGCTTTCTTT
CASLFLSEAFF
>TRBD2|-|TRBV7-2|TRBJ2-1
TGTGCCAGCAGCTTAGGACGGGGGGGCCAGAATGAGCAGTTCTTC
CASSLGRGGQNEQFF
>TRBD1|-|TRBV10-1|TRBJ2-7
TGCGCCAGCACCGAAGTACGGGACAGGGGGCGGAATGAGCAGTACTTC
CASTEVRDRGRNEQYF
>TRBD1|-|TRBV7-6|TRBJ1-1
TGTGCCAGCAGCCTGGCCGGGACAGGGAACACTGAAGCTTTCTTT
CASSLAGTGNTEAFF
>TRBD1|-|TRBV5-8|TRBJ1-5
TGTGCCAGCAGCTCGACAGGGCAAAATAGCAATCAGCCCCAGCATTTT
CASSSTGQNSNQPQHF
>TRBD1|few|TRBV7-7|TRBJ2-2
TGTGCCAGCAGCTTACGTGGACAGGGTACCGGGGAGCTGTTTTTT
CASSLRGQGTGELFF
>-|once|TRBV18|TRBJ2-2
TGTGCCAGCTCACTAGATTCCCCCGGGGAGCTGTTTTTT
CASSLDSPGELFF
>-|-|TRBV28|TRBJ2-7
TGTGCCAGCAGTTTAACCGGACTATCCTACGAGCAGTACTTC
CASSLTGLSYEQYF
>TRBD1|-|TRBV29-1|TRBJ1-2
TGCACCACAGGGGGCAGCTATGGCTACACCTTC
CTTGGSYGYTF
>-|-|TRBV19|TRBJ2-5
TGTGCCAGTAGTATAAGGGGGGGGACTAAAGAGACCCAGTACTTC
CASSIRGGTKETQYF
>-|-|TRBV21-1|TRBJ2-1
TGTGCGGTAGAGGAGCAGTTCTTC
CAVEEQFF
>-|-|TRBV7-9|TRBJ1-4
TGTGCCAGCAGCCGGGGGGCCGGGAATGAAAAACTGTTTTTT
CASSRGAGNEKLFF
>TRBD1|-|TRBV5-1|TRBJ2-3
TGCGCCAGCAGCCGTGTCGACAGGGGCAGCACAGATACGCAGTATTTT
CASSRVDRGSTDTQYF
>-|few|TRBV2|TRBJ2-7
TGTGCCAGTGGCAGGGACGAGCAGTACTTC
CASGRDEQYF
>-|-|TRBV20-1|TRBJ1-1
TGCAGCACTTACAGGGTGGTCTTT
CSTYRVVF
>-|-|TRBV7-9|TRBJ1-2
TGTGCCAGCAGTATCGATAGAAGCTATGGCTACACCTTC
CASSIDRSYGYTF
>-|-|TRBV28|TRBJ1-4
TGTGCCAGCAGTTTTAGCCAGGGCGGAAGTAATGAAAAACTGTTTTTT
CASSFSQGGSNEKLFF
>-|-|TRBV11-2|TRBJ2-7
TGTGCCAGCAGCTTAGGGCAAACCTACGAGCAGTACTTC
CASSLGQTYEQYF
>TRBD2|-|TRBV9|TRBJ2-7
TGTGCCAGCAGCCCCGGGACTAGCGGCTACTACGAGCAGTACTTC
CASSPGTSGYYEQYF
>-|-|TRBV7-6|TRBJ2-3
TGTGCCAGCAGCTTTAGGAGAATCCCTACAGATACGCAGTATTTT
CASSFRRIPTDTQYF
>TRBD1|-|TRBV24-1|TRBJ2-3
TGTGCCACCAGTCGGGACAGTCACACAGATACGCAGTATTTT
CATSRDSHTDTQYF
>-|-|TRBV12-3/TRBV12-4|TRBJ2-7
TGTGCCAGCAGTTTCCCCCCAGGCCACGAGCAGTACTTC
CASSFPPGHEQYF
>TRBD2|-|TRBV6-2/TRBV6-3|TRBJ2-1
TGTGCCAGCAGTTACACGGCGGGAGTTTCCTACAATGAGCAGTTCTTC
CASSYTAGVSYNEQFF
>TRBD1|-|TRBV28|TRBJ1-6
TGTGCCAGCACAGACAGGGATTACTCCTATAATTCACCCCTCCACTTT
CASTDRDYSYNSPLHF
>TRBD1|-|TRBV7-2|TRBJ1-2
TGTGCCAGCAGCTTAGGTCAGGGGGCTGGTGGCTACACCTTC
CASSLGQGAGGYTF
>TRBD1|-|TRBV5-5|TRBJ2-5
TGTGCCAGCAGCTTGGACACAGGGGGGGAGACCCAGTACTTC
CASSLDTGGETQYF
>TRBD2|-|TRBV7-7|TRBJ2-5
TGTGCTAGCAGCTTAGAAGGGACTAGCCGGGCGGAGACCCAGTACTTC
CASSLEGTSRAETQYF
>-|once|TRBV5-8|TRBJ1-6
TGTGCCAGCAGCTTGGATAGAGGTTCACCCCTCCACTTT
CASSLDRGSPLHF
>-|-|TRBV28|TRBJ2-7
TGTGCCAGCAGTTTACCGCCGCGCGGCTGGGAGCAGTACTTC
CASSLPPRGWEQYF
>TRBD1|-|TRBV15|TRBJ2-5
TGTGCCACCAGCAGCACACACCAGGGGGCCGTCCAAGAGACCCAGTACTTC
CATSSTHQGAVQETQYF
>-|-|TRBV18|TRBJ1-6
TGTGCCAGCTCAGGCGCGGGGGCGGTAAATTCACCCCTCCACTTT
CASSGAGAVNSPLHF
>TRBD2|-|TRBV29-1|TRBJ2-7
TGCAGCGTGGGGGGGGGATGCTCCTACGAGCAGTACTTC
CSVGGGCSYEQYF
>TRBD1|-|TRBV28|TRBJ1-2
TGTGCCAGCAGTCCCCAGGGGGGTACTAACTATGGCTACACCTTC
CASSPQGGTNYGYTF
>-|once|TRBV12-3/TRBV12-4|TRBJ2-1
TGTGCCAGCAGCCCGCCGAGATATGAGCAGTTCTTC
CASSPPRYEQFF